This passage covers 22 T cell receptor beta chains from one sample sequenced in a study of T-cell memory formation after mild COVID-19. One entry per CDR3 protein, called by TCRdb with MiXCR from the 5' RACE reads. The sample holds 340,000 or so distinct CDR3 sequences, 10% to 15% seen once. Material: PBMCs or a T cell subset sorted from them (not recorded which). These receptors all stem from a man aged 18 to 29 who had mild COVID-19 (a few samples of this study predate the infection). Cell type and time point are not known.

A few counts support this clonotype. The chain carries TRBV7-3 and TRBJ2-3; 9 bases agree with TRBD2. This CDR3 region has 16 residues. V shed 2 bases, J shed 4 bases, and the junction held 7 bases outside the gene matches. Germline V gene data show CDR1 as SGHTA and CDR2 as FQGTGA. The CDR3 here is CASSLLVAGGPDTQYF. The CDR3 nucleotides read TGTGCCAGCAGCTTATTAGTCGCGGGGGGGCCAGATACGCAGTATTTT.

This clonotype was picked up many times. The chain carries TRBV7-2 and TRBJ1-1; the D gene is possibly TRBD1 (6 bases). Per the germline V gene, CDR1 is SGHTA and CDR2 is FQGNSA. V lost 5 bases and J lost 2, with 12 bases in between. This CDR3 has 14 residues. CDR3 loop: CASSRQVSNTEAFF. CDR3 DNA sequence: TGTGCCAGCAGCCGACAGGTTAGCAACACTGAAGCTTTCTTT.

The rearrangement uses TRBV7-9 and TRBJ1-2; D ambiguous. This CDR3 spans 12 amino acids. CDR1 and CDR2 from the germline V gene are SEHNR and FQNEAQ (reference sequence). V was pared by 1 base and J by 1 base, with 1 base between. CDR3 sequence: CASSLVNYGYTF. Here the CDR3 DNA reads TGTGCCAGCAGCTTAGTTAACTATGGCTACACCTTC.

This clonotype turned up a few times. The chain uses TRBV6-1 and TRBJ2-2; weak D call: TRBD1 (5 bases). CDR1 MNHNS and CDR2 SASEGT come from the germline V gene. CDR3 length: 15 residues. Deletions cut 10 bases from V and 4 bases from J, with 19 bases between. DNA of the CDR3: TGTGCCACTGACGCAGGAGACCAGGGCACCGGGGAGCTGTTTTTT. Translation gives CATDAGDQGTGELFF.

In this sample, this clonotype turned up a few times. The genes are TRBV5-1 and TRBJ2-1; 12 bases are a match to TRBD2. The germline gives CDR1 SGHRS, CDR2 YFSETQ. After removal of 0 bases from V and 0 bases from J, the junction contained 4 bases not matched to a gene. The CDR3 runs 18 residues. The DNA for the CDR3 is TGCGCCAGCAGCTTGGGGACTAGCGGGGACAGCTCCTACAATGAGCAGTTCTTC. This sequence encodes CASSLGTSGDSSYNEQFF.

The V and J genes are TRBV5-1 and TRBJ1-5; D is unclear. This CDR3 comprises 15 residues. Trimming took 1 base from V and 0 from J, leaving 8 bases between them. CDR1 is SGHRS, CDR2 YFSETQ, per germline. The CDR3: CASSLMGYSNQPQHF. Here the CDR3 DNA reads TGCGCCAGCAGCTTGATGGGATATAGCAATCAGCCCCAGCATTTT.

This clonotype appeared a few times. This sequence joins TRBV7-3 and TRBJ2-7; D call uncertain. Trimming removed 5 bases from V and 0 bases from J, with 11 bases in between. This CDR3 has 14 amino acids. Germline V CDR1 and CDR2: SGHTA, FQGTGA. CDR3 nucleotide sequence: TGTGCCAGCAGCCCGACCGTAGACTCCTACGAGCAGTACTTC. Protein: CASSPTVDSYEQYF.

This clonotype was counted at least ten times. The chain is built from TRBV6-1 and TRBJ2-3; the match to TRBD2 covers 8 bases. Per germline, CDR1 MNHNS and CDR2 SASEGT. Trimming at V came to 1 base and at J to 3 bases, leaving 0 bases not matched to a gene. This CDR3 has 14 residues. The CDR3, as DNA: TGTGCCAGCAGTGAAGGACTAGCGACAGATACGCAGTATTTT. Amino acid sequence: CASSEGLATDTQYF.

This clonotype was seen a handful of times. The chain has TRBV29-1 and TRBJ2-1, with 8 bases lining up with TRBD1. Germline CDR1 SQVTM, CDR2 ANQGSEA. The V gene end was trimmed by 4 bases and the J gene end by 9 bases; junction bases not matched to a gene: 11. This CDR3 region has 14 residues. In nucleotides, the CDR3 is TGCAGCGTTGTTGGCAGGGGGCGAAATACTGAGCAGTTCTTC. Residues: CSVVGRGRNTEQFF.

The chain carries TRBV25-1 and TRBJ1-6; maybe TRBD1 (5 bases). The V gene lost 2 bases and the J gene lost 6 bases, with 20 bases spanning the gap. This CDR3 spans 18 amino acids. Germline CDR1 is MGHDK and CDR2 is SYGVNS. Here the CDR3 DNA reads TGTGCCAGCAGTGAAGGTCGGGGGGACCTCCTGGGTAATTCACCCCTCCACTTT. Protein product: CASSEGRGDLLGNSPLHF.

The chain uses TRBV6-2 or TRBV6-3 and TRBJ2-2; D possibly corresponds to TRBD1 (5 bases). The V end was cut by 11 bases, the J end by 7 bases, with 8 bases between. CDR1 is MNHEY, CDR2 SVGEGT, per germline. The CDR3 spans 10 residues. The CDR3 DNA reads TGTGCCTGTAGGGGCGGGGAGCTGTTTTTT. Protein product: CACRGGELFF.

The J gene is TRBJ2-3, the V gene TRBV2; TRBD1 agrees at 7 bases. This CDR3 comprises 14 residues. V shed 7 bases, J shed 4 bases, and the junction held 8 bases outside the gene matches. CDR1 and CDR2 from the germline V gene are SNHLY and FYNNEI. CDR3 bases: TGTGCCAGCACGGGGAGACAGGGATCAGATACGCAGTATTTT. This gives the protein CASTGRQGSDTQYF.

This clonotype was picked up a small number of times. CDR3 sequence reads: CSARVPSLYGYTF. The CDR3 bases are TGCAGTGCTAGGGTACCGTCCCTCTATGGCTACACCTTC. The chain uses TRBV20-1 and TRBJ1-2; D remains ambiguous. This CDR3 is 13 amino acids long. V lost 3 bases and J lost 4, with 12 bases in between. Germline CDR1 is DFQATT and CDR2 is SNEGSKA (reference sequence).

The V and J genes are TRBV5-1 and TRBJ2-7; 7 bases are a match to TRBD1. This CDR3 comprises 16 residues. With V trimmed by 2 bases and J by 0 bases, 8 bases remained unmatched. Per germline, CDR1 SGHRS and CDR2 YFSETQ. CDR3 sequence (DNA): TGCGCCAGCAGCTTTGGCGGACAGGAATACTCCTACGAGCAGTACTTC. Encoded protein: CASSFGGQEYSYEQYF.

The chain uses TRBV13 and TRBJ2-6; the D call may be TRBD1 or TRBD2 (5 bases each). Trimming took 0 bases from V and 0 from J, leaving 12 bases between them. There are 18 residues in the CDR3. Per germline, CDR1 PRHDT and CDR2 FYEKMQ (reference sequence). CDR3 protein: CASSLGRGRGSGANVLTF. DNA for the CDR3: TGTGCCAGCAGCTTAGGCCGGGGCCGAGGCTCTGGGGCCAACGTCCTGACTTTC.

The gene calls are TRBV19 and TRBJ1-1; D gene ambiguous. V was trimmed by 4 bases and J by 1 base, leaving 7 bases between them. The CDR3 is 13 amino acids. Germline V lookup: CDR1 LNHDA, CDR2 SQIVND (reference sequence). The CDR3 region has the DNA TGTGCCAGTAGTAGGTGGGAGAACACTGAAGCTTTCTTT. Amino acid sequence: CASSRWENTEAFF.

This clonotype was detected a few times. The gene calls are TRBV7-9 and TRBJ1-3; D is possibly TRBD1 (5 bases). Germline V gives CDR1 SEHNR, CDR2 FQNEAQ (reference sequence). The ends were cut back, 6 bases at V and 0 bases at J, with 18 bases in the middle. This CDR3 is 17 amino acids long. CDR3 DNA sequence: TGTGCCAGCAGGACTCTAGGGACGCCGGCCTCTGGAAACACCATATATTTT. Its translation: CASRTLGTPASGNTIYF.

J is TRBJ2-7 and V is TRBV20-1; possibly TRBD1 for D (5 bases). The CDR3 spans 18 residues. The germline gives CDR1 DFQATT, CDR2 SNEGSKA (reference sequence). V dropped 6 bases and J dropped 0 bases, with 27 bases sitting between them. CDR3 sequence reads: CSAGLIVAKGKTSYEQYV. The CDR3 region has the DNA TGCAGTGCAGGTCTAATTGTGGCTAAGGGGAAGACCTCCTACGAGCAGTACGTC.

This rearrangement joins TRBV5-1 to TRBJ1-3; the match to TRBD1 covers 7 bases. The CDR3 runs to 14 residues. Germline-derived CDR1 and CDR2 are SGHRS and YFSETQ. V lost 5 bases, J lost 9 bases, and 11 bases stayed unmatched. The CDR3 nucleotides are TGCGCCAGCAGTTACGGGACCGAGGGGGCCACCATATATTTT. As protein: CASSYGTEGATIYF.

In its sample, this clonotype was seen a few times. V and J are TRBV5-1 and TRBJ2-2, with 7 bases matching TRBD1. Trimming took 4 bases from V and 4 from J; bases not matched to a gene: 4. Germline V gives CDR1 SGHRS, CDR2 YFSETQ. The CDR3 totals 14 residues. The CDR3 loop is CASSPRDSTGELFF. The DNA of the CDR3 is TGCGCCAGCAGCCCCCGGGACAGCACCGGGGAGCTGTTTTTT.

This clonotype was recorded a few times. The CDR3, as DNA: TGTGCCAGCAGCCAAGCGAGAATGTCGACCCAGTACTTC. Translating gives CASSQARMSTQYF. J is TRBJ2-5 and V is TRBV3-2. TRBV3-2 is tagged as a pseudogene. This CDR3 comprises 13 residues.

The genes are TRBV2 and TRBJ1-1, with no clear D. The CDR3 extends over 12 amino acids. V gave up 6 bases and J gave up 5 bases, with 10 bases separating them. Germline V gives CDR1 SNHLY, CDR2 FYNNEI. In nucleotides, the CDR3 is TGTGCCAGCAGACCCTTCGGTACTGAAGCTTTCTTT. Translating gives CASRPFGTEAFF. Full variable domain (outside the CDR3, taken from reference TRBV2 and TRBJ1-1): EPEVTQTPSHQVTQMGQEVILRCVPISNHLYFYWYRQILGQKVEFLVSFYNNEISEKSEIFDDQFSVERPDGSNFTLKIRSTKLEDSAMYFCASRPFGTEAFFGQGTRLTVV.